This T cell receptor (beta chain) was identified during a study of T cell repertoires in cytomegalovirus infection. Study at large: Public TCR beta signatures indicated both CMV infection and matching HLA type. Study-level points and caveats: CMV-specific TCR beta clonotypes restricted by HLA-C dominated the ex vivo response.

TCRdb re-analysed the reads in MiXCR, keeping a single row per CDR3 protein. The sample carries roughly 150,000 distinct CDR3 sequences, around 22% recorded once. J was trimmed by 6 bases and V by 3 bases; bases with no gene match: 5. The CDR3 extends over 15 amino acids. Germline lookup yields CDR1 MDHEN and CDR2 SYDVKM. This clonotype was observed a handful of times. Its target is unknown. The TCR sequence derives from a human donor in good health (CMV status not recorded). Some clones in this sample may be carry-over from other donors' samples. This chain connects TRBV28 to TRBJ1-6, with 7 bases lining up with TRBD1. Sequencing used PBMCs. CDR3 region: CASSFSDRSNSPLHF. The CDR3 bases are TGTGCCAGCAGTTTCTCGGACAGGTCTAATTCACCCCTCCACTTT.